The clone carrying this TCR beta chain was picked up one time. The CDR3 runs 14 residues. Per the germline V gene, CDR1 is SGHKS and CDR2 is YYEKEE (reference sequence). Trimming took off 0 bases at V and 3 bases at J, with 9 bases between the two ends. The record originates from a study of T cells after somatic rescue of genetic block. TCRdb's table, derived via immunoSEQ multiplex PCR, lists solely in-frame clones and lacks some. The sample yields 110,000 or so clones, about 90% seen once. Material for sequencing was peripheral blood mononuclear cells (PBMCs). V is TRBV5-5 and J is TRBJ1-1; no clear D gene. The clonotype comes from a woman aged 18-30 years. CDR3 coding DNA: TGTGCCAGCAGCTTGGATTCGCCGGACACTGAAGCTTTCTTT. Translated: CASSLDSPDTEAFF.